The T cell receptor (beta chain) described here comes from a study of blood T cell repertoires in COVID-19 (dated by TCRdb to the early 2020s). A note on the overall study: Collaborator samples came from the United States, Italy and Spain and covered acute and convalescent phases of COVID-19. The dataset comprised deeply sampled blood TCRbeta repertoires from subjects exposed to, actively infected with, or recovered from COVID-19. Sample metadata almost always included a de-identified subject ID, COVID-19 status, age in years and sex. The repertoires were made available in a free public database intended to serve as a resource for research on the immune response to SARS-CoV-2. Where available, HLA class I and class II types were taken from metadata supplied by the sample provider and were not determined by assay-based typing. The material from the prospective study consisted of cDNA or gDNA derived from T cells, B-cell-depleted T cells, or PBMCs. Samples were obtained from the ongoing ImmuneRACE study (first 160 participants) and from over 1,000 subjects provided by 6 global collaborators. Results the study describes overall, beyond this receptor: The quantity of clinical and demographic metadata differed by source and by participant and was supplied without curation.

Each collaborating institution followed its own protocols to collect whole blood in K2EDTA tubes. For TCRbeta analysis, collaborator samples were shipped as frozen whole blood, as isolated PBMCs, or as DNA extracted from either sample type. As for this clone: Its specific antigen is unknown. No qualities accompany the bases; no much larger clone lies one base away.

The immunoSEQ Assay, a bias-controlled multiplex PCR, was used to amplify TCRbeta CDR3 regions from genomic DNA. In the source study's methods: The number of nucleated cells in each sample was estimated from the amplification of reference gene primers within the assay. To quantify the absolute abundance of each unique TCRbeta CDR3 rearrangement, sequence reads were collapsed and filtered. For each sample, productive Simpson clonality was calculated by taking the square root of Simpson's diversity index across productive rearrangements. In its TCRdb copy, this immuneACCESS table keeps in-frame sequences only and misses some clones. Where compared with another copy, unresolved V genes explain less than half of these, and the others have no known cause. D and trimming come from the DNA, and the V and J calls and clone size come from that table. In this sample the table shows 300,000 to 350,000 clones, roughly 87% of which occur a single time. In total, the top ten clones hold roughly 2.3% of the sample.

This receptor was taken from a man aged 18 to 30 with active or convalescent COVID-19. The sequencing sample was made of peripheral blood.

The CDR3 corresponds to CASSWGAGNTIYF. The DNA reads TGTGCCAGCAGTTGGGGCGCTGGAAACACCATATATTTT. The receptor chain draws on TRBV6-6 and TRBJ1-3, with TRBD1 as a weak D call on 5 bases. Taken from cysteine to phenylalanine, the CDR3 has 13 residues. The only DNA kept is the CDR3, 39 bases in frame from the first base. CDR1 MNHNY and CDR2 SVGAGI are derived from the germline V gene (reference sequence). Between the V and J ends, shortened by 4 bases and 2 bases respectively, the junction contains 6 bases.